Below are 17 T cell receptor beta chains sequenced from a single sample in a study of cytomegalovirus exposure and HLA in healthy donors. Assay used: immunoSEQ multiplex PCR; TCRdb lists only in-frame clones, some missing. This repertoire shows 150,000 to 200,000 clones, around 87% found once; its top ten account for roughly 1.5%. Sequenced: PBMCs. All receptors come from a woman between 25 and 40 years old in good health and CMV-seronegative.

The chain combines TRBV19 with TRBJ1-1; tentative D call: TRBD1 (5 bases). The germline gives CDR1 LNHDA, CDR2 SQIVND (reference sequence). Deletions cut 6 bases from V and 1 base from J, with 12 bases between. The CDR3 covers 14 residues. The CDR3 protein is CASRRGHPNTEAFF. In DNA, the CDR3 is TGTGCCAGTAGGCGAGGACACCCGAACACTGAAGCTTTCTTT.

The J gene is TRBJ2-7, the V gene TRBV5-1; D is perhaps TRBD1 (5 bases). Germline lookup yields CDR1 SGHRS and CDR2 YFSETQ. The CDR3 is 15 amino acids. Trimming removed 5 bases from V and 0 bases from J, with 15 bases in between. The CDR3 DNA reads TGCGCCAGCAGATTAACCCCGGACAACTCCTACGAGCAGTACTTC. Amino acid sequence: CASRLTPDNSYEQYF.

This clone was observed a single time. The chain has TRBV5-6 and TRBJ2-7; D is undetermined. There are 11 residues in the CDR3. The V gene's germline CDR1 is SGHDT and CDR2 YYEEEE. With 4 bases removed from V and 3 bases from J, the gap between germline ends came to 5 bases. CDR3: CASSGDYEQYF. Here the CDR3 DNA reads TGTGCCAGCAGCGGAGACTACGAGCAGTACTTC.

The genes are TRBV19 and TRBJ1-2; TRBD1 might be the D (6 bases). Trimming removed 5 bases at V and 10 bases at J, with 20 bases between. The germline V gene has CDR1 LNHDA and CDR2 SQIVND (reference sequence). The CDR3 is 14 amino acids. CDR3 sequence (DNA): TGTGCCAGTAGTCTAACACTCGGACAGTCCGACTACACCTTC. It encodes CASSLTLGQSDYTF. The full variable domain, in which reference TRBV19 and TRBJ1-2 provide the parts outside the CDR3, is DGGITQSPKYLFRKEGQNVTLSCEQNLNHDAMYWYRQDPGQGLRLIYYSQIVNDFQKGDIAEGYSVSREKKESFPLTVTSAQKNPTAFYLCASSLTLGQSDYTFGSGTRLTVV.

CDR3 sequence (DNA): TGTGCCAGCAGAACCCAGGGGGCTAACGGCTACACCTTC. Translated: CASRTQGANGYTF. V usage is TRBV27 and J usage is TRBJ1-2; TRBD1 matches 8 bases. The CDR3 is 13 residues long. From germline, CDR1 is MNHEY and CDR2 SMNVEV (reference sequence). V shed 6 bases and J 8 bases; nucleotides not matched to a gene: 8.

V is TRBV2 and J is TRBJ1-3; D is perhaps TRBD1 (6 bases). The CDR3 consists of 15 residues. The V and J ends lost 5 bases and 2 bases respectively, with 13 bases between them. Germline CDR1 reads SNHLY; CDR2 reads FYNNEI. The CDR3, as DNA: TGTGCCAGCAGTTTATTACAGGGAACTGGAAACACCATATATTTT. Its translation is CASSLLQGTGNTIYF.

V is TRBV9 and J is TRBJ1-1, with a possible D match to TRBD1 (6 bases). V was pared by 4 bases and J by 0 bases, with 13 bases between. The CDR3 runs to 15 residues. The germline V gene encodes CDR1 SGDLS and CDR2 YYNGEE. The CDR3 spells CASSPKGDMNTEAFF. For the CDR3, the DNA is TGTGCCAGCAGCCCAAAGGGGGACATGAACACTGAAGCTTTCTTT.

The gene calls are TRBV5-4 and TRBJ1-2; the match to TRBD1 covers 10 bases. The CDR3 loop spans 14 amino acids. J gave up 4 bases and V 7 bases, and 7 bases lay outside the gene matches. Germline values: CDR1 SGHNT, CDR2 YYREEE (reference sequence). For the CDR3, the DNA is TGTGCCAGCGGGGGACAGGGGTCGAGCTATGGCTACACCTTC. Translating gives CASGGQGSSYGYTF. The variable domain in full, completed from reference TRBV5-4 and TRBJ1-2, reads ETGVTQSPTHLIKTRGQQVTLRCSSQSGHNTVSWYQQALGQGPQFIFQYYREEENGRGNFPPRFSGLQFPNYSSELNVNALELDDSALYLCASGGQGSSYGYTFGSGTRLTVV.

This chain joins TRBV18 and TRBJ2-5, with a possible D match to TRBD1 (5 bases). Deletions cut 4 bases from V and 2 bases from J, with 8 bases between. CDR1 and CDR2 (germline): KGHSH, LQKENI. The CDR3 covers 13 residues. The DNA of the CDR3 is TGTGCCAGCTCACGACAGAGACAAGAGACCCAGTACTTC. Its translation: CASSRQRQETQYF.

This clone was seen a single time. The rearrangement joins TRBV6-1 to TRBJ2-7; 9 bases line up with TRBD1. The CDR3 is made up of 15 amino acids. Germline CDR1 reads MNHNS; CDR2 reads SASEGT. V shed 3 bases, J shed 2 bases, and the junction held 5 bases outside the gene matches. DNA of the CDR3: TGTGCCAGCAGTGAGTGGGACAGGGTGACCTACGAGCAGTACTTC. Translated, it gives CASSEWDRVTYEQYF.

The chain joins TRBV5-1 to TRBJ1-2, with D perhaps TRBD1 (5 bases). CDR3 size: 17 residues. V gave up 1 base and J gave up 4 bases, with 20 bases separating them. Germline CDR1 is SGHRS and CDR2 is YFSETQ. Here the CDR3 reads CASSLSSTGAIPYGYTF. CDR3 nucleotide sequence: TGCGCCAGCAGCTTGAGTAGCACAGGAGCTATCCCCTATGGCTACACCTTC.

The chain couples TRBV27 to TRBJ2-7, with TRBD2 as a possible D gene (6 bases). Germline V lookup: CDR1 MNHEY, CDR2 SMNVEV (reference sequence). Deletions cut 7 bases from V and 6 bases from J, with 10 bases between. The CDR3 is 11 amino acids. The CDR3 loop is CASMWGVEQYF. The CDR3 DNA reads TGTGCCAGCATGTGGGGGGTCGAGCAGTACTTC.

V is TRBV5-6 and J is TRBJ2-3; 7 bases agree with TRBD2. CDR3 length: 15 residues. V lost 2 bases, J lost 1 base, and 4 bases stayed unmatched. From germline, CDR1 is SGHDT and CDR2 YYEEEE. The DNA for the CDR3 is TGTGCCAGCAGCTTCGCTAGCGGACGCACAGATACGCAGTATTTT. This translates into CASSFASGRTDTQYF.

The chain employs TRBV19 and TRBJ1-5; D is possibly TRBD1 (5 bases). CDR1 and CDR2 from the germline V gene are LNHDA and SQIVND (reference sequence). V was pared by 3 bases and J by 7 bases, with 16 bases between. The CDR3 length is 15 residues. CDR3 nucleotide sequence: TGTGCCAGTAGTATGGCAGGCGGGGGTCGCCAGCCCCAGCATTTT. Protein sequence: CASSMAGGGRQPQHF. Drawing the rest from reference TRBV19 and TRBJ1-5, the complete variable domain is DGGITQSPKYLFRKEGQNVTLSCEQNLNHDAMYWYRQDPGQGLRLIYYSQIVNDFQKGDIAEGYSVSREKKESFPLTVTSAQKNPTAFYLCASSMAGGGRQPQHFGDGTRLSIL.

This sequence joins TRBV18 and TRBJ2-2, with 8 nucleotides matching TRBD1. The CDR3 is made up of 15 amino acids. The germline V gene has CDR1 KGHSH and CDR2 LQKENI. Trimming removed 0 bases from V and 4 bases from J; junction bases left unmatched: 1. CDR3 in amino acids: CASSPPDRATGELFF. The CDR3 DNA follows: TGTGCCAGCTCACCACCGGACAGGGCCACCGGGGAGCTGTTTTTT.

This chain uses TRBV5-1 with TRBJ1-1; D gene unclear. Germline CDR1 and CDR2: SGHRS and YFSETQ. The V gene lost 4 bases and the J gene lost 5 bases, with 18 bases spanning the gap. The CDR3 contains 15 residues. The CDR3 DNA follows: TGCGCCAGCAGCCTAAGTCGGGGAGGCCATACTGAAGCTTTCTTT. It yields the protein CASSLSRGGHTEAFF.

The chain recombines TRBV30 with TRBJ1-2; possibly TRBD1 for D (5 bases). Germline V gene sequence: CDR1 GTSNPN, CDR2 SVGIG (reference sequence). The CDR3 is 15 amino acids. Trimming took off 1 base at V and 4 bases at J, with 16 bases between the two ends. DNA for the CDR3: TGTGCCTGGAGTGCAACCCAGGAGGGACCCTATGGCTACACCTTC. It encodes CAWSATQEGPYGYTF.